This T cell receptor (beta chain) derives from a study of cytomegalovirus exposure and HLA in healthy donors. Study details: Early released data had about 80 million unique TCRs, all coming from HLA-typed donors. Study results and limitations: The authors later found most CMV-associated TCR beta chains appeared HLA-restricted. In a later analysis, donors in an Asian-associated ancestry cluster reportedly had fewer N-insertions in productive TCRs than the cohort mean.

The study ran its PCR with 60 Vbeta and 13 Jbeta primers. Method: immunoSEQ multiplex PCR; TCRdb's copy keeps in-frame clones and lacks some. This table has 200,000 to 250,000 clones, around four fifths appearing once. The germline gives CDR1 SGHTS, CDR2 YDEGEE. There are 13 residues in the CDR3. On this clone itself: As yet, its antigen is unknown. At one end the junction does not follow the germline gene, possibly because of a read error.

The sequencing input was PBMCs. V gene TRBV5-8 combines with J gene TRBJ1-1; a weak D match, TRBD1 (6 bases). The clonotype was recovered from a male donor in good health and CMV-seronegative. CDR3 nucleotide sequence: TGCTTTTTTTTCAGGGGTCTTCACACTGAAGCTTTCTTT. Protein sequence: CFFFRGLHTEAFF.